This T cell receptor (beta chain) was observed in a study of blood T cells in healthy people across ages (dated by TCRdb to 2013 to 2016). For the wider study: Template switching captured roughly one uniquely barcoded TCR beta cDNA molecule per two T cells in model experiments. Age-related changes in TCR beta repertoire diversity were measured in the study by deep sequencing normalized with unique cDNA molecular identifiers. For two donors (one aged 18 to 29 and one aged 80 or older), the study analyzed two additional independent replicas of 1 million unique cDNA reads from the same blood draw. Donors were grouped into four age groups: young (average approximately 16 years), middle-aged (over 35), aged (about 60) and long-lived (just over 80).

Libraries came from 5' RACE. Reads for this sample came from an Illumina HiSeq 2500. A second PCR of about 7 to 12 cycles was run with a J-beta primer mix and a sample-barcoded 5' primer. Each TCR beta cDNA molecule received a unique molecular identifier from a template-switch 5' adaptor carrying 12 random nucleotides. Each sample yielded at least 2.5 million CDR3-containing paired-end reads. First-strand cDNA was synthesized from all RNA with the Mint cDNA synthesis kit, primed by a TRBC-specific oligonucleotide. After uracil-DNA glycosylase treatment, a first 18-cycle PCR used universal primers M1SS and BC2_uni_R on all cDNA. From the authors' description of their analysis: For normalization, 1 million high-quality reads, each with a distinct molecular identifier, were randomly selected from each sample. Reads sharing molecular identifiers were discarded rather than binned into consensus sequences. MiTCR, set to a Q25 quality threshold and the strictest error-elimination algorithm, was used for CDR3 identification, clonotype clustering and error correction. A nonparametric unseen species model with Euler transformation was used to estimate a lower bound on total TCR beta diversity. The public reads were reprocessed in TCRdb via fastp at Q25 and MiXCR, keeping in-frame beta chains. Entries are consolidated by CDR3 protein sequence, retaining the most common genes and DNA. TCRdb's processing, not the authors' own work, is the source of the V and J calls. In this sample the table shows 500,000 to 550,000 distinct CDR3 sequences, less than 25% of which occur a single time. The ten most abundant clones make up around 10% of the sample.

The roughly 37 donors, aged roughly 6 to 95 years, were systemically healthy Caucasian individuals from Russia. Around 9.8 milliliters of peripheral blood were collected from each donor into EDTA-treated Vacutainer tubes. PBMCs were isolated by Ficoll-Paque density-gradient centrifugation, with at least 7 million obtained per sample. Total RNA, at least 5 micrograms per sample, was extracted from PBMCs with Trizol reagent. The percentages of naive CD45RAhigh/CD27high T cells were determined by flow cytometry on a PBMC aliquot from every donor. Comment on this clonotype: Its antigen is not yet known. No clone much larger than this one lies a single base away; base qualities are absent.

What the authors observed across the whole study: As age increased, observed TCR beta diversity per million T cells dropped in a roughly linear way, and a significant reduction was already evident by age 40. Since profiling was done on bulk unsorted PBMCs, naive and antigen-experienced compartments could not be conclusively compared. Total diversity estimates from one million sequenced T cells were considered lower bounds and underestimates. The percentage of naive T cells measured by flow cytometry correlated strongly with observed TCR beta diversity. Compared with the aged group, more naive CD4+ T cells, fewer expanded clones and increased TCR diversity were shown by the long-lived group, suggesting age selection. Because the CMV infection status of the donors was unknown, age-related changes in expanded clonotypes may potentially have been confounded.

There are 13 amino acids in the CDR3, from cysteine to phenylalanine inclusive. Only the CDR3 part of the read is kept: 39 bases, read in frame from the first base. CDR1 and CDR2, per the germline V gene, are SGHTA and FQGNSA. V and J lose 8 bases and 5 bases, and a span of 15 bases separates them. This sample was also put to use in a study of T cells of mothers and their children. As the second publication notes: Nine systemically healthy Caucasian individuals served as donors, namely three mothers together with their six children. cDNA synthesis consumed the entire amount of extracted RNA, loaded at about 1.5 ug RNA in each 15 ul reaction. In the second PCR, the M1S primer added sample barcodes and 2-4 random nucleotides. Over 10 million TCR beta CDR3 reads came from each mother, compared with approximately 3.1 million reads from each child. Thymic selection similarly shapes TCR recombination output in related and unrelated pairs, with minor effect from inherited differences. Related mother-child pairs always showed normalized repertoire overlap that was slightly higher than in unrelated mother-child pairs, though the difference was never significant. No persistent microchimeric T cell clones were found, with a detection sensitivity of 85 to 100 clones per million clonotypes. Deep NGS was used in the study to compare the TCR beta repertoires of mothers and children and to look for features that separate related mother-child pairs from unrelated individuals. On average, the children were roughly 10 +/- 4 years old, while the mothers were roughly 36 +/- 4 years old. After adapter ligation with NEBNext reagents, the libraries were sequenced on Illumina HiSeq 2000 with 100+100 nt paired-end reads. To prevent cross-contamination, the mother and child libraries were prepared a month apart and were sequenced in separate runs. Between roughly 500,000 and 2,000,000 distinct TCR beta clonotypes were identified per donor. Naive TCR beta clonotypes were estimated from low-frequency clonotypes matched to each donor's FACS-determined naive share, without sorting.

Sequenced sample: blood. The source of this sequence is a boy aged 5 to 17 in good health. The chain is encoded by TRBV7-2 joined to TRBJ2-5, with no confident D gene call. The base sequence is TGTGCCAGCGGAAGGAAAGTGCCGGAGACCCAGTACTTC. The resulting protein is CASGRKVPETQYF.